This T cell receptor beta chain was identified in a study of cytomegalovirus exposure and HLA in healthy donors. Study conclusions and caveats: In a later analysis, HLA-associated beta chains showed higher expansion and lower generation probabilities than comparable chains. In an earlier analysis, in around 590 donors, most V segments appeared productive either ~90% or ~30% of the time.

This clone came up a few times. No antigen is known for it. The PCR made use of 60 Vbeta and 13 Jbeta primers. Produced via immunoSEQ multiplex PCR; TCRdb's table is partial and in-frame only. The sample yields 150,000 or so clones, roughly four fifths seen once. The CDR3 loop spans 14 amino acids. Per germline, CDR1 LNHDA and CDR2 SQIVND (reference sequence). V lost 4 bases, J lost 5 bases, and 7 bases stayed unmatched. V usage is TRBV19 and J usage is TRBJ2-7, with TRBD1 matching 8 bases. Source material: PBMCs. The receptor was isolated from a female donor in good health and CMV-seronegative. For the CDR3, the DNA is TGTGCCAGTAGTAAAAGGACAGGGCTCGACGAGCAGTACTTC. Encoded protein: CASSKRTGLDEQYF.